A selection of T cell receptor beta chains follows, all from one sample in a study of T cell responses to AZD1222 COVID-19 vaccine. Produced via immunoSEQ multiplex PCR; TCRdb's table is partial and in-frame only. The table includes roughly 180,000 clones, approximately 91% detected once. The sequencing used peripheral blood, collected 28 days after the second AZD1222 dose. These receptor sequences come from an adult who received the AZD1222 COVID-19 vaccine. Both conserved end residues are part of each CDR3. The D gene is left open where the match is weak. For some rows the clone size is stated as once, few or many, or as a class when expanded; others skip it.

d_gene: -
j_gene: TRBJ2-3
v_gene: TRBV15
abundance: -
CDR3nt: TGTGCCACCAGCAGAGATGGGTTCCTCCGCACAGATACGCAGTATTTT
CDR3aa: CATSRDGFLRTDTQYF

d_gene: -
j_gene: TRBJ2-1
v_gene: TRBV10-3
abundance: -
CDR3nt: TGTGCCATCAGTGAGTCCAGACCCCCATACAATGAGCAGTTCTTC
CDR3aa: CAISESRPPYNEQFF

d_gene: -
j_gene: TRBJ2-2
v_gene: TRBV4-2
abundance: -
CDR3nt: TGTGCCAGCAGCCAAGGCACCGGGGAGCTGTTTTTT
CDR3aa: CASSQGTGELFF

d_gene: -
j_gene: TRBJ1-4
v_gene: TRBV19
abundance: -
CDR3nt: TGTGCCAGCCATCGGACGGGGGCTAATGAAAAACTGTTTTTT
CDR3aa: CASHRTGANEKLFF

d_gene: -
j_gene: TRBJ2-7
v_gene: TRBV18
abundance: -
CDR3nt: TGTGCCAGCTCACCACAGGCGTCGGGAGCCGGCAATTACGAGCAGTACTTC
CDR3aa: CASSPQASGAGNYEQYF

d_gene: -
j_gene: TRBJ1-1
v_gene: TRBV6-5
abundance: -
CDR3nt: TGTGCCAGCAGCGACTCAGGGGAGGGCACTGAAGCTTTCTTT
CDR3aa: CASSDSGEGTEAFF

d_gene: TRBD1
j_gene: TRBJ1-4
v_gene: TRBV6-5
abundance: few
CDR3nt: TGTGCCAGCAGGAGACAGGGGGGGCATGAAAAACTGTTTTTT
CDR3aa: CASRRQGGHEKLFF

d_gene: -
j_gene: TRBJ2-2
v_gene: TRBV2
abundance: -
CDR3nt: TGTGCCAGCAGGCACCGGGCCCCGGGCACCGGGGAGCTGTTTTTT
CDR3aa: CASRHRAPGTGELFF

d_gene: TRBD2
j_gene: TRBJ2-1
v_gene: TRBV5-5
abundance: -
CDR3nt: TGTGCCAGCAGCTTGGGGATGACTAGCGGGGCTGGCAGTGAGCAGTTCTTC
CDR3aa: CASSLGMTSGAGSEQFF

d_gene: TRBD2
j_gene: TRBJ2-1
v_gene: TRBV6-6
abundance: -
CDR3nt: TGTGCCAGCAGTCCCCCGGGACTAGCGGGAGTAGGGTCCTACAATGAGCAGTTCTTC
CDR3aa: CASSPPGLAGVGSYNEQFF

d_gene: -
j_gene: TRBJ1-2
v_gene: TRBV11-2
abundance: -
CDR3nt: TGTGCCAGCAGCTTATACGGAGGGAACTCCCATGGCTACACCTTC
CDR3aa: CASSLYGGNSHGYTF

d_gene: -
j_gene: TRBJ2-5
v_gene: TRBV7-3
abundance: -
CDR3nt: TGTGCCAGCAGCTTAAGAGGGGGGAAAGAGACCCAGTACTTC
CDR3aa: CASSLRGGKETQYF

d_gene: -
j_gene: TRBJ2-7
v_gene: TRBV19
abundance: few
CDR3nt: TGTGCCAGTAGTAAGACAGTTTTAACCGAGCAGTACTTC
CDR3aa: CASSKTVLTEQYF

d_gene: -
j_gene: TRBJ2-7
v_gene: TRBV9
abundance: -
CDR3nt: TGTGCCAGCAGCGTAGAAGGCAGGGGTTCCCACGAGCAGTACTTC
CDR3aa: CASSVEGRGSHEQYF

d_gene: TRBD1
j_gene: TRBJ2-3
v_gene: TRBV30
abundance: -
CDR3nt: TGTGCCTGGCTCGGGACAGGGGGCAGAGATACGCAGTATTTT
CDR3aa: CAWLGTGGRDTQYF

d_gene: -
j_gene: TRBJ1-6
v_gene: TRBV18
abundance: -
CDR3nt: TGTGCCAGCTCACCGGGGCAGGCGATGAGCTCCTATAATTCACCCCTCCACTTT
CDR3aa: CASSPGQAMSSYNSPLHF

d_gene: -
j_gene: TRBJ2-3
v_gene: TRBV9
abundance: -
CDR3nt: TGTGCCAGCAGCGTGGAGGACAGTCACTCAGGCACAGATACGCAGTATTTT
CDR3aa: CASSVEDSHSGTDTQYF

d_gene: -
j_gene: TRBJ1-2
v_gene: TRBV7-9
abundance: -
CDR3nt: TGTGCCAGCACCAGCTCAGCGACAGGAGCCTATGGCTACACCTTC
CDR3aa: CASTSSATGAYGYTF

d_gene: TRBD1
j_gene: TRBJ1-2
v_gene: TRBV5-1
abundance: -
CDR3nt: TGCGCCAGCAGCCCGGGGGACAGGGTTTATGGCTACACCTTC
CDR3aa: CASSPGDRVYGYTF

d_gene: -
j_gene: TRBJ1-6
v_gene: TRBV6-5
abundance: -
CDR3nt: TGTGCCAGCAGTTACGGTCTACGGGCGAATTCACCCCTCCACTTT
CDR3aa: CASSYGLRANSPLHF